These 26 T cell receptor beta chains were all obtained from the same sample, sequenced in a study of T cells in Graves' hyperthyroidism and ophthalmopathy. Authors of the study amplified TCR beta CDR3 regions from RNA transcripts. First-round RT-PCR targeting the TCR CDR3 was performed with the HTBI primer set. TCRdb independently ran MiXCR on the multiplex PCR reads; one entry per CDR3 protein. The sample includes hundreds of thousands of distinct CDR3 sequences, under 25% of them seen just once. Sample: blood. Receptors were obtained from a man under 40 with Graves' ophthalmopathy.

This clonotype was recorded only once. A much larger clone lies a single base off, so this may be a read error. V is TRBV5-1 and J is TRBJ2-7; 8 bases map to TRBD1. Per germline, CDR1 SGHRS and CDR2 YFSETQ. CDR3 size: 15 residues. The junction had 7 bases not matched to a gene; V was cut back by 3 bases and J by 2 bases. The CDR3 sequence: CASSYWTGSAYEQYF. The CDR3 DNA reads TGCGCCAGCAGCTACTGGACAGGGAGCGCCTACGAGCAGTACTTC.

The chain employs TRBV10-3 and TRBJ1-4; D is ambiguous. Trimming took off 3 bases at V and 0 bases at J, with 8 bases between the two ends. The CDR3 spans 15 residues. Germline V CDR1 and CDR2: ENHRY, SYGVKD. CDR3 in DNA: TGTGCCATCAGTGAAACATCGGCAACTAATGAAAAACTGTTTTTT. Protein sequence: CAISETSATNEKLFF.

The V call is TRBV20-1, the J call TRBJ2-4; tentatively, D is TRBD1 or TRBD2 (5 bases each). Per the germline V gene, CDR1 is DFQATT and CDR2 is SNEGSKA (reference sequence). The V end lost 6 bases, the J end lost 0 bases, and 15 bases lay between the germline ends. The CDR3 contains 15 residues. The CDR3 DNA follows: TGCAGTGCCCGAGGGGTCCCACTAGCCAAAAACATTCAGTACTTC. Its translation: CSARGVPLAKNIQYF.

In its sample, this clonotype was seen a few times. In nucleotides, the CDR3 is TGTGCCAGCAGCTTAAGCTCTGGGGAGAATGAAAAACTGTTTTTT. Amino acid sequence: CASSLSSGENEKLFF. This chain joins TRBV7-9 and TRBJ1-4; D is ambiguous. CDR3 length: 15 residues. Germline V gives CDR1 SEHNR, CDR2 FQNEAQ (reference sequence). Deletions cut 2 bases from V and 5 bases from J, with 12 bases between. Combining the CDR3 with reference TRBV7-9 and TRBJ1-4 gives the whole variable domain DTGVSQNPRHKITKRGQNVTFRCDPISEHNRLYWYRQTLGQGPEFLTYFQNEAQLEKSRLLSDRFSAERPKGSFSTLEIQRTEQGDSAMYLCASSLSSGENEKLFFGSGTQLSVL.

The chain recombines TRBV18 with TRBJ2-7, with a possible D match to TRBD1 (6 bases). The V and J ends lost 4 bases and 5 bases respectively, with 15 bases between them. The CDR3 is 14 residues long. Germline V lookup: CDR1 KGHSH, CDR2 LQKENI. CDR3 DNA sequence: TGTGCCAGCTCACGCGAGAGCAGGGGCGACGAGCAGTACTTC. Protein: CASSRESRGDEQYF.

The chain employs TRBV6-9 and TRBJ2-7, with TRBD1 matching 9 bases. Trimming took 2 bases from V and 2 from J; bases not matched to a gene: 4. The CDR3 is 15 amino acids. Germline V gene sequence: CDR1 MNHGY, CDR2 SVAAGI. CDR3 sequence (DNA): TGTGCCAGCAGTTATACGGGACAGGGTCCCTACGAGCAGTACTTC. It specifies CASSYTGQGPYEQYF.

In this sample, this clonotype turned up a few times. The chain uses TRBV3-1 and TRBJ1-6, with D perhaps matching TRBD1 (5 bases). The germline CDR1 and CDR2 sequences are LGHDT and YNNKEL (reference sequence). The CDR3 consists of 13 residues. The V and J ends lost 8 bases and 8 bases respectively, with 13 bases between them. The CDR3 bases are TGTGCCAGCGCTGAACAGGACTATTCACCCCTCCACTTT. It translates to CASAEQDYSPLHF.

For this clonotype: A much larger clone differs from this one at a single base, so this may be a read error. Here the CDR3 DNA reads TGTGCCAGCGCGGACAGAGCCTACGAGCAGTACTTC. Amino acids: CASADRAYEQYF. The chain links TRBV6-1 to TRBJ2-7; maybe TRBD1 (6 bases). With 8 bases removed from V and 2 bases from J, the gap between germline ends came to 10 bases. CDR3 length equals 12 residues. Germline V gives CDR1 MNHNS, CDR2 SASEGT.

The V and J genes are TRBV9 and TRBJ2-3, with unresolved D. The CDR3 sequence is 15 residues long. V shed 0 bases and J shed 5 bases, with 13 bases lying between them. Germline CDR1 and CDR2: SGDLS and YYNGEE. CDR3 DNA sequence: TGTGCCAGCAGCGTAGATCGGGTAGATATAGATACGCAGTATTTT. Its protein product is CASSVDRVDIDTQYF.

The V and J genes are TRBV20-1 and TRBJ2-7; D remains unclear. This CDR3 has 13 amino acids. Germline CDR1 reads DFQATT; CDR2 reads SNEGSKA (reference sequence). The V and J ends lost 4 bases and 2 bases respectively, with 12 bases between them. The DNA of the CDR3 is TGCAGTGCTACCTATCCGAGCACCTACGAGCAGTACTTC. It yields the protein CSATYPSTYEQYF.

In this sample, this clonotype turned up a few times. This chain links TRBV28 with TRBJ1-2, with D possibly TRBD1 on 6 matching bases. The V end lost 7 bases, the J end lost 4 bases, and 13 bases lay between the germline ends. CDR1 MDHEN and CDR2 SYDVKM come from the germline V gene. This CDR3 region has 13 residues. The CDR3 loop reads CASKDSPVYGYTF. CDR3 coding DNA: TGTGCCAGCAAGGACAGCCCAGTCTATGGCTACACCTTC.

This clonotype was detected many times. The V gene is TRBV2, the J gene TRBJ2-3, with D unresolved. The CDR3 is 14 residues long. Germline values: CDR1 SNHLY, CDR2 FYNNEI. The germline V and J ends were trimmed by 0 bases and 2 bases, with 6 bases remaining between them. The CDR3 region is CASSEAIITDTQYF. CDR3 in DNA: TGTGCCAGCAGTGAAGCGATCATCACAGATACGCAGTATTTT.

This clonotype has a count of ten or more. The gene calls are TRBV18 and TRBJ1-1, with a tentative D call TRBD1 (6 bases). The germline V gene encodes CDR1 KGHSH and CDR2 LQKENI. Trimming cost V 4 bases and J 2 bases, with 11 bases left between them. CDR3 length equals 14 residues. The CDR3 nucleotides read TGTGCCAGCTCACGTATACAGGGTAACACTGAAGCTTTCTTT. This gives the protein CASSRIQGNTEAFF.

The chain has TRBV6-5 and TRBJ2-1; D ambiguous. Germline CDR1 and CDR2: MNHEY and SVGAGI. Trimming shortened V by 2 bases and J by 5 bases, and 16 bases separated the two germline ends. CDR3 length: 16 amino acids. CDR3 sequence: CASSYLRPPPHNEQFF. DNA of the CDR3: TGTGCCAGCAGTTACCTTCGGCCCCCCCCCCACAATGAGCAGTTCTTC.

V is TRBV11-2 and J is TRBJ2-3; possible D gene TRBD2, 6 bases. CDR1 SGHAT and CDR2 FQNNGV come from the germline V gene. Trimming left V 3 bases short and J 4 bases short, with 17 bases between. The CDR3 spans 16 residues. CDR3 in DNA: TGTGCCAGCAGCTTCCGGAGGGGAATTGGGGCAGATACGCAGTATTTT. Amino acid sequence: CASSFRRGIGADTQYF.

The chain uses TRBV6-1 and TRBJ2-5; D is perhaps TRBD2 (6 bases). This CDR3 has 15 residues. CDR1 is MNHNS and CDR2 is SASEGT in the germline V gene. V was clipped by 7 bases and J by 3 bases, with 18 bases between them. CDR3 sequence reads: CASILVASAKETQYF. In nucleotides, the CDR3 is TGTGCCAGCATCCTGGTGGCTAGCGCAAAAGAGACCCAGTACTTC.

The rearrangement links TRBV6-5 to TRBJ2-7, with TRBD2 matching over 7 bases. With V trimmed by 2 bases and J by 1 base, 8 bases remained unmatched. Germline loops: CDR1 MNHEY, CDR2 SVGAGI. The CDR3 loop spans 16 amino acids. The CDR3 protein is CASSYTAGALSYEQYF. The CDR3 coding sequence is TGTGCCAGCAGTTACACTGCGGGAGCCCTTTCCTACGAGCAGTACTTC.

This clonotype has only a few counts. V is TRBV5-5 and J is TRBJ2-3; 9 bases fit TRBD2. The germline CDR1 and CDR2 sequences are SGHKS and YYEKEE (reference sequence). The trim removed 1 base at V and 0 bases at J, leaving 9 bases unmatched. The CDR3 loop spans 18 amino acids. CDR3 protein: CASSLLTSGDSSTDTQYF. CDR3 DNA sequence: TGTGCCAGCAGCTTGTTGACTAGCGGAGATTCTAGCACAGATACGCAGTATTTT.

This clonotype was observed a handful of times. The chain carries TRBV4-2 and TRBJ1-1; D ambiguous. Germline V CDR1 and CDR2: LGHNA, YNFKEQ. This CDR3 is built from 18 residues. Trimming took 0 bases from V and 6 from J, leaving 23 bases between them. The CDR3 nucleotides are TGTGCCAGCAGCCAAGATTTTCAAGGGAGTTTCGATAGCGCTGAAGCTTTCTTT. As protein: CASSQDFQGSFDSAEAFF.

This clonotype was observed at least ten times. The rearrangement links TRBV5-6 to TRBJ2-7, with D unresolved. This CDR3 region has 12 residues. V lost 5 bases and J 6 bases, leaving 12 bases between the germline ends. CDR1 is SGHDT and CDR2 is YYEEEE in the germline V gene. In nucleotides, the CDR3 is TGTGCCAGCAGTCTAGGAGTCGGCGAGCAGTACTTC. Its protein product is CASSLGVGEQYF.

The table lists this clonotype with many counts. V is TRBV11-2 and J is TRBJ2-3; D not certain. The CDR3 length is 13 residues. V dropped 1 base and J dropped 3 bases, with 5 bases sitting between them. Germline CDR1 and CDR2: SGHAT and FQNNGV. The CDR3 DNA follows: TGTGCCAGCAGCTTAGCCCTAACAGATACGCAGTATTTT. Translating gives CASSLALTDTQYF. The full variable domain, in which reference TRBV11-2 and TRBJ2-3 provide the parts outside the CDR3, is EAGVAQSPRYKIIEKRQSVAFWCNPISGHATLYWYQQILGQGPKLLIQFQNNGVVDDSQLPKDRFSAERLKGVDSTLKIQPAKLEDSAVYLCASSLALTDTQYFGPGTRLTVL.

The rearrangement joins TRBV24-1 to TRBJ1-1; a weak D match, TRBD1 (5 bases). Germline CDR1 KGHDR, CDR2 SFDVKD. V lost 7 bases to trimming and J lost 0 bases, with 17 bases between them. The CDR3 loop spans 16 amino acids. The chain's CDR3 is CATSFPAGTVNTEAFF. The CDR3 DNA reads TGTGCCACCAGCTTCCCGGCAGGGACGGTGAACACTGAAGCTTTCTTT.

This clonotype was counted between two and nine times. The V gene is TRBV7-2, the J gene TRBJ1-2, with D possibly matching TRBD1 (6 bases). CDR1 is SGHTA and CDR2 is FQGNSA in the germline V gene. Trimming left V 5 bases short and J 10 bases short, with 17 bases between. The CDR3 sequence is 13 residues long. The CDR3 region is CASSRPGQPTYTF. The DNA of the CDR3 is TGTGCCAGCAGCCGCCCCGGACAGCCCACCTACACCTTC.

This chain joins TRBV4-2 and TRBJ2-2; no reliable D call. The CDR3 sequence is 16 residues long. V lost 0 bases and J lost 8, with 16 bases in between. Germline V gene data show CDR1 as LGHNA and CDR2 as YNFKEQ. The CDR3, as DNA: TGTGCCAGCAGCCAAGATTCCTATTATGCCCCGGGGGAGCTGTTTTTT. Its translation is CASSQDSYYAPGELFF.

The CDR3 spells CASSLGSDLTHTEAFF. The DNA for the CDR3 is TGTGCCAGCAGCTTGGGCAGTGATCTGACTCACACTGAAGCTTTCTTT. V gene TRBV7-9 combines with J gene TRBJ1-1; D is unresolved. The CDR3 length is 16 residues. V gave up 3 bases and J gave up 3 bases, with 17 bases separating them. The germline V gene has CDR1 SEHNR and CDR2 FQNEAQ (reference sequence). The full variable domain, in which reference TRBV7-9 and TRBJ1-1 provide the parts outside the CDR3, is DTGVSQNPRHKITKRGQNVTFRCDPISEHNRLYWYRQTLGQGPEFLTYFQNEAQLEKSRLLSDRFSAERPKGSFSTLEIQRTEQGDSAMYLCASSLGSDLTHTEAFFGQGTRLTVV.

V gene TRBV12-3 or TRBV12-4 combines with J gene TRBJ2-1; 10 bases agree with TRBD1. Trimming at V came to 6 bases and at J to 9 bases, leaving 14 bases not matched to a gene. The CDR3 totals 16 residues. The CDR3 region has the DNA TGTGCCAGCAGCCCCCAGAGGGGACAGGGGACGGGTGAGCAGTTCTTC. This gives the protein CASSPQRGQGTGEQFF.